Listed below are T cell receptor beta chains from one sample, sequenced in a study of beta chain features in type 1 diabetes. The data were produced by immunoSEQ multiplex PCR, yet TCRdb's version contains in-frame clones alone and is incomplete. There are about 160,000 clones in the sample; 7.5% to 9.5% occur only once, and 0.45% to 0.55% lies in the top ten. The sample was central memory CD4+ T cells from blood. These receptors originate from a woman aged 18-29 years with type 1 diabetes. Each CDR3 is given with its conserved first and last residue. Each record gives: J gene, D gene, clone size, V gene, CDR3 protein, CDR3 DNA. A D gene is named only where the DNA matches it firmly. Clone size appears in some rows only: once, few, many, or a class for an expanded clone.

>TRBJ2-7|TRBD2|few|TRBV25-1
CASGKRGRYEQYF
TGTGCCAGCGGAAAGCGGGGGAGGTACGAGCAGTACTTC
>TRBJ2-3|TRBD2|few|TRBV4-3
CASSQGSTSGVDTQYF
TGCGCCAGCAGCCAAGGATCGACTAGCGGGGTAGATACGCAGTATTTT
>TRBJ2-1|NA|NA|TRBV4-1
CASSQGHSVNEQFF
TGCGCCAGCAGCCAGGGCCACTCCGTCAATGAGCAGTTCTTC
>TRBJ2-6|TRBD1|few|TRBV5-1
CASSPGQTGANVLTF
TGCGCCAGCAGCCCGGGACAGACCGGGGCCAACGTCCTGACTTTC
>TRBJ1-4|TRBD1|NA|TRBV4-2
CASSQDLTGGLRKLFF
TGTGCCAGCAGCCAAGACTTGACAGGGGGCCTGAGGAAACTGTTTTTT
>TRBJ1-5|NA|many|TRBV21-1
CASISGLSNQPQHF
TGTGCCAGCATCTCCGGACTGTCCAATCAGCCCCAGCATTTT
>TRBJ2-3|TRBD2|few|TRBV11-2
CASSLGTSGSTDTQYF
TGTGCCAGCAGCCTGGGGACTAGCGGGAGCACAGATACGCAGTATTTT
>TRBJ2-7|NA|few|TRBV5-5
CASSLRSPYEQYF
TGTGCCAGCAGCCTGCGGAGTCCCTACGAGCAGTACTTC
>TRBJ2-1|TRBD2|few|TRBV5-4
CASKTASGSYNEQFF
TGTGCCAGCAAGACTGCTAGCGGATCCTACAATGAGCAGTTCTTC
>TRBJ2-1|NA|NA|TRBV14
CASRDWASNEQFF
TGTGCCAGCAGGGACTGGGCCTCCAATGAGCAGTTCTTC
>TRBJ2-1|NA|NA|TRBV6-1
CASSALTRGGVGEQFF
TGTGCCAGCAGTGCCCTGACTAGGGGGGGTGTGGGTGAGCAGTTCTTC
>TRBJ1-5|TRBD1|NA|TRBV7-2
CASSLGGQSGQPQHF
TGTGCCAGCAGCTTGGGGGGACAGTCAGGCCAGCCCCAGCATTTT
>TRBJ2-7|TRBD2|few|TRBV2
CASISGSPSPYEQYF
TGTGCCAGCATCAGCGGGAGCCCCTCACCCTACGAGCAGTACTTC
>TRBJ1-1|NA|few|TRBV14
CASSRVQGNTEAFF
TGTGCCAGCAGCCGCGTACAGGGAAACACTGAAGCTTTCTTT
>TRBJ2-3|NA|many|TRBV19
CEPGTTDTQYF
TGTGAGCCGGGTACCACAGATACGCAGTATTTT
>TRBJ1-2|NA|few|TRBV11-2
CASSREDYGYTF
TGTGCCAGCTCCAGGGAAGACTATGGCTACACCTTC
>TRBJ2-1|TRBD1|NA|TRBV28
CASSGGQGVGRNEQFF
TGTGCCAGCAGTGGGGGACAGGGGGTGGGTAGGAATGAGCAGTTCTTC
>TRBJ1-1|TRBD1|few|TRBV5-6
CASSWTGTTEAFF
TGTGCCAGCAGCTGGACAGGGACCACTGAAGCTTTCTTT
>TRBJ2-2|NA|NA|TRBV7-9
CASSLPGQAGELFF
TGTGCCAGCAGCTTACCAGGGCAAGCCGGGGAGCTGTTTTTT
>TRBJ2-3|NA|few|TRBV11-2
CASRRGSDTQYF
TGTGCCAGCCGAAGAGGCTCAGATACGCAGTATTTT
>TRBJ1-1|NA|NA|TRBV7-3
CASSLSEDTEAFF
TGTGCCAGCAGCTTATCGGAGGACACTGAAGCTTTCTTT
>TRBJ2-7|NA|NA|TRBV7-2
CASSLERLARYEQYF
TGTGCCAGCAGCTTAGAGCGGCTAGCTAGGTACGAGCAGTACTTC
>TRBJ2-1|NA|many|TRBV11-2
CASSWGEDEQFF
TGTGCCAGCAGCTGGGGGGAAGATGAGCAGTTCTTC
>TRBJ2-7|NA|few|TRBV15
CATSRDRQALEQYF
TGTGCCACCAGCAGAGACCGACAGGCTCTCGAGCAGTACTTC
>TRBJ1-1|NA|few|TRBV29-1
CSSKGVRDTEAFF
TGCAGCTCGAAAGGGGTACGGGACACTGAAGCTTTCTTT
>TRBJ2-1|TRBD2|NA|TRBV18
CASSARLAPYNEQFF
TGTGCCAGCTCAGCTCGACTAGCCCCCTACAATGAGCAGTTCTTC
>TRBJ2-1|TRBD2|few|TRBV28
CASSSPGGRVYNEQFF
TGTGCCAGCAGCTCCCCGGGCGGGAGGGTCTACAATGAGCAGTTCTTC
>TRBJ2-7|TRBD1|NA|TRBV18
CASSPAGTGEGQYF
TGTGCCAGCTCACCCGCCGGGACAGGGGAGGGGCAGTACTTC
>TRBJ1-2|TRBD1|NA|TRBV19
CASSPGTGYGYTF
TGTGCCAGTAGTCCCGGGACAGGCTATGGCTACACCTTC
>TRBJ2-1|TRBD2|few|TRBV11-3
CASSLVAGAHNEQFF
TGTGCCAGCAGCTTAGTAGCGGGAGCCCACAATGAGCAGTTCTTC
>TRBJ2-2|NA|NA|TRBV2
CASSGLGPSTGELFF
TGTGCCAGCAGTGGGTTGGGCCCGAGCACCGGGGAGCTGTTTTTT
>TRBJ1-3|NA|few|TRBV6-6
CASSPTVNGNTIYF
TGTGCCAGCAGTCCCACAGTAAATGGAAACACCATATATTTT
>TRBJ1-2|TRBD1|few|TRBV7-9
CASSPGQRYGYTF
TGTGCCAGCAGCCCGGGACAGAGGTATGGCTACACCTTC
>TRBJ1-5|NA|few|TRBV18
CASSPAGVDQPQHF
TGTGCCAGCTCACCCGCAGGGGTTGATCAGCCCCAGCATTTT
>TRBJ2-1|NA|many|TRBV5-5
CASSPPDNEQFF
TGTGCCAGCAGCCCCCCAGACAATGAGCAGTTCTTC
>TRBJ2-7|NA|few|TRBV7-7
CASSLAQGDEQYF
TGTGCCAGCAGCTTGGCACAGGGAGACGAGCAGTACTTC
>TRBJ2-5|TRBD2|NA|TRBV7-2
CASRIMGGETQYF
TGTGCCAGCAGGATAATGGGGGGGGAGACCCAGTACTTC
>TRBJ2-5|NA|few|TRBV25-1
CASSEPGVEQETQYF
TGTGCCAGCAGTGAACCGGGAGTTGAGCAAGAGACCCAGTACTTC
>TRBJ1-1|NA|NA|TRBV10-3
CAIRGGGDTEAFF
TGTGCCATCAGGGGGGGAGGTGACACTGAAGCTTTCTTT
>TRBJ2-3|TRBD2|NA|TRBV30
CAWKHTRTSGSWDTQYF
TGTGCCTGGAAACACACCAGGACTAGCGGTTCTTGGGATACGCAGTATTTT
>TRBJ2-2|NA|NA|TRBV11-2
CASSLGLINTGELFF
TGTGCCAGCAGCTTAGGACTAATTAACACCGGGGAGCTGTTTTTT
>TRBJ2-5|NA|NA|TRBV2
CASNLGTGETQYF
TGTGCCAGCAATCTTGGGACTGGAGAGACCCAGTACTTC
>TRBJ2-1|NA|few|TRBV7-9
CASSLDRPGGKFF
TGTGCCAGCAGCTTAGATCGGCCTGGGGGCAAGTTCTTC
>TRBJ2-7|NA|NA|TRBV6-6
CASSPGVEYEQYF
TGTGCCAGCAGCCCTGGTGTAGAATACGAGCAGTACTTC
>TRBJ2-5|NA|few|TRBV11-2
CASSLGLTQETQYF
TGTGCCAGCAGTTTGGGACTCACCCAAGAGACCCAGTACTTC
>TRBJ2-7|TRBD2|once|TRBV27
CASRRSGLAGYEQYF
TGTGCCAGCAGACGTTCTGGACTAGCGGGCTACGAGCAGTACTTC
>TRBJ2-5|NA|few|TRBV7-3
CASSLPRGAEETQYF
TGTGCCAGCAGCCTACCCCGGGGGGCGGAAGAGACCCAGTACTTC
>TRBJ2-1|NA|few|TRBV11-3
CASSPGGLSYNEQFF
TGTGCCAGCAGCCCCGGGGGGCTCTCCTACAATGAGCAGTTCTTC
>TRBJ2-5|TRBD2|NA|TRBV7-2
CASSPLAPSGGMTQYF
TGTGCCAGCAGCCCCCTAGCGCCTAGCGGGGGGATGACCCAGTACTTC
>TRBJ2-1|NA|NA|TRBV6-5
CASSINPNYNEQFF
TGTGCCAGCAGCATAAATCCTAACTACAATGAGCAGTTCTTC